This T cell receptor beta chain was found in a study of regulatory T cells in long-lasting Graves disease. Study-wide background: Graves' patients with a new diagnosis had received antithyroid drugs under 3 months.

In this sample, this clonotype turned up a few times. This CDR3 is built from 14 residues. Between the trimmed V and J ends, which lost 3 bases and 8 bases, there was a span of 16 bases. The V gene's germline CDR1 is KGHSH and CDR2 LQKENI. Time point specified: newly diagnosed GD, antithyroid drugs for less than 3 months. The TCR library was prepared using RNA isolated from PBMCs. The TCR beta library used iRepertoire HTBI primers with Arm-PCR amplification of CDR3. Each CDR3 protein gets one entry after TCRdb re-called the multiplex PCR reads with MiXCR. The table shows around 360,000 distinct CDR3 sequences, with about a sixth occurring only once. This sample also appeared in a second study, on T cells in Graves' hyperthyroidism and ophthalmopathy. That paper adds: Disease duration under 2 months; hyperthyroidism patients were aged 18 to 65. It was a median 6.5 months before onset that the model predicted ophthalmopathy.

Sequencing used peripheral blood mononuclear cells (PBMCs), obtained at new diagnosis, from a patient treated with antithyroid drugs. This clonotype was obtained from a woman aged 18-30 years with Graves disease. This chain links TRBV18 with TRBJ1-2, with a weak D call TRBD1 (5 bases). DNA for the CDR3: TGTGCCAGCTCACCTCTTGACAGCCTTGGGGGCTACACCTTC. This gives the protein CASSPLDSLGGYTF.